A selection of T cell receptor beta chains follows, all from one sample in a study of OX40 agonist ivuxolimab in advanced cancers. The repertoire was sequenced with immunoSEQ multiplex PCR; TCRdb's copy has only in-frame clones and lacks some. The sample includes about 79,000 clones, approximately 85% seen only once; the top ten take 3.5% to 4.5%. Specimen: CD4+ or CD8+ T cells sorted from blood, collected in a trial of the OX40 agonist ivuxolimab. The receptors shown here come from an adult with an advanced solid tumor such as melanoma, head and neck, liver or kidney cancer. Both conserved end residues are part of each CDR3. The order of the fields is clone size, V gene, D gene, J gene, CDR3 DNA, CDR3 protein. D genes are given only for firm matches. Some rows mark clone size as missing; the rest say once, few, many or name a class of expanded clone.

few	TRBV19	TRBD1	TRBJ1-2	TGTGCCAGTAGCCAAATTAGGACAGGTGGGGGCTATGGCTACACCTTC	CASSQIRTGGGYGYTF
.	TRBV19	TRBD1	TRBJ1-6	TGTGCCAGTAGCGCCGGACAGGGAACAATGAATTCACCCCTCCACTTT	CASSAGQGTMNSPLHF
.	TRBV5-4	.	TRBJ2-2	TGTGCCAGCAGCTCTTTTGCCGGGGAGCTGTTTTTT	CASSSFAGELFF
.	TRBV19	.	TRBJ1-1	TGTGCCAGTAGTATAGGTACAGAGAACACTGAAGCTTTCTTT	CASSIGTENTEAFF
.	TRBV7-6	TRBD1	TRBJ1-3	TGTGCCAGCAGCTTAAACCCCCCCGGGACAGGCGGAAACACCATATATTTT	CASSLNPPGTGGNTIYF
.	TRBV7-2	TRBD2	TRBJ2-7	TGTGCCAGCAGGAGGGATACAGGGACTAGCTCGTGGGAGCAGTACTTC	CASRRDTGTSSWEQYF
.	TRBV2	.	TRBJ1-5	TGTGCCAGCAGTGGGGAGAGAGGGCAGCCCCAGCATTTT	CASSGERGQPQHF
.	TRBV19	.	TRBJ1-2	TGTGCCAGTAGTATAGGTGGGGTCAACTATGGCTACACCTTC	CASSIGGVNYGYTF
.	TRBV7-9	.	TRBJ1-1	TGTGCCAGCAGCTACATTACAGGGAACACTGAAGCTTTCTTT	CASSYITGNTEAFF
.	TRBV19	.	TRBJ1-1	TGTGCCAGTAGTGGGACGGTGAACACTGAAGCTTTCTTT	CASSGTVNTEAFF
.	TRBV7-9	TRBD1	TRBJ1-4	TGTGCCAGCAGTCGTACAGGGGTTTCAACTAATGAAAAACTGTTTTTT	CASSRTGVSTNEKLFF
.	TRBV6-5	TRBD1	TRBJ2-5	TGTGCCAGCAGTTACCCCGGGACAGCAAAAGAGACCCAGTACTTC	CASSYPGTAKETQYF
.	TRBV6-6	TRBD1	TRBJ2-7	TGTGCCAGCAGCCCCTCGGACAGGGTCTACGAGCAGTACTTC	CASSPSDRVYEQYF
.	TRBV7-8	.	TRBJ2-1	TGTGCCAGCAGCCTAAATGTACCCTACAATGAGCAGTTCTTC	CASSLNVPYNEQFF
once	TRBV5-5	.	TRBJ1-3	TGTGCCAGCAGCCTCGGGGGCGAGTCTGGAAACACCATATATTTT	CASSLGGESGNTIYF
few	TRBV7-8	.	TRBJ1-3	TGTGCCAGCAGCTTCGAAAGCTCTGGAAACACCATATATTTT	CASSFESSGNTIYF
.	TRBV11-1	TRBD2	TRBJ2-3	TGTGCCAGCAGCTTAGCGCGAGCGGGAGCGAGCACAGATACGCAGTATTTT	CASSLARAGASTDTQYF
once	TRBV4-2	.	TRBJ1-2	TGTGCCAGCAGCCAAACCCTAAGAGGAGACGGCTACACCTTC	CASSQTLRGDGYTF
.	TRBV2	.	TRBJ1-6	TGTGCCAGCAGACGACAAAGCTCCTATAATTCACCCCTCCACTTT	CASRRQSSYNSPLHF
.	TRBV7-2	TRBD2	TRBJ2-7	TGTGCCAGCAGCTTAGCGGGAGGGTCCTACGAGCAGTACTTC	CASSLAGGSYEQYF